This TCR beta chain was captured by sequencing in a study of T cell responses to AZD1222 COVID-19 vaccine. Study-wide points: Only five or six AZD1222 recipients were seropositive at baseline. Two doses of AZD1222 preceded a rise in Spike-specific TCR breadth and depth. Vaccine-related CD4 TCRs covered spike, predominating at 160-218 and 743-854.

Data came from immunoSEQ multiplex PCR; TCRdb stores just in-frame clones and leaves some out. The sample has roughly 120,000 clones; roughly nine tenths are singletons. As to this clone: What it recognizes is unknown.

Germline CDR1 reads SQVTM; CDR2 reads ANQGSEA. The ends were cut back, 2 bases at V and 5 bases at J, with 12 bases in the middle. The CDR3 totals 13 residues. This sequence originates from an adult who received the AZD1222 COVID-19 vaccine. The starting material was peripheral blood, obtained 28 days after the second AZD1222 dose. The rearrangement joins TRBV29-1 to TRBJ1-1, with TRBD1 as a possible D gene (6 bases). CDR3 protein: CSVEQGRVTEAFF. The CDR3 bases are TGCAGCGTTGAACAGGGGAGGGTGACTGAAGCTTTCTTT.